Below are 4 T cell receptor beta chains sequenced from a single sample in a study of T cell responses to AZD1222 COVID-19 vaccine. Data came from immunoSEQ multiplex PCR; TCRdb stores just in-frame clones and leaves some out. Among fewer than 85,000 clones listed, roughly nine tenths were seen once. Sequences were derived from peripheral blood, sampled on day 0 of AZD1222 vaccination. Receptor source: an adult in good health.

The V and J genes are TRBV5-3 and TRBJ2-1; 16 positions match TRBD2. TRBV5-3 is given ORF status, its function remaining uncertain. V shed 3 bases and J 6 bases; nucleotides not matched to a gene: 15. The CDR3 runs to 20 residues. The CDR3 is CARSYTLPGLAGGPGNEQFF. CDR3 DNA sequence: TGTGCCAGAAGCTACACTCTTCCGGGACTAGCGGGAGGGCCGGGCAATGAGCAGTTCTTC.

The V call is TRBV18, the J call TRBJ1-2, with unresolved D. The CDR3 runs 15 residues. CDR1 and CDR2 (germline): KGHSH, LQKENI. V shed 3 bases and J shed 2 bases, with 13 bases lying between them. The CDR3 sequence: CASSPADRLNYGYTF. In DNA, the CDR3 is TGTGCCAGCTCACCCGCGGACCGCCTCAACTATGGCTACACCTTC.

This clone was detected a few times. V is TRBV11-2 and J is TRBJ2-2; D is perhaps TRBD2 (6 bases). The V and J ends lost 5 bases and 1 base respectively, with 11 bases between them. The CDR3 is 15 amino acids. The germline V gene encodes CDR1 SGHAT and CDR2 FQNNGV. Here the CDR3 reads CASSLWDLNTGELFF. The CDR3 coding sequence is TGTGCCAGCAGCCTGTGGGACTTGAACACCGGGGAGCTGTTTTTT.

The CDR3 spells CASSPPVGTGAYEQYF. CDR3 sequence (DNA): TGTGCCAGCTCACCACCGGTCGGGACAGGGGCCTACGAGCAGTACTTC. The genes are TRBV18 and TRBJ2-7; 10 bases map to TRBD1. The germline V gene has CDR1 KGHSH and CDR2 LQKENI. J was trimmed by 2 bases and V by 0 bases; bases with no gene match: 4. The length of the CDR3 is 16 residues.